Following are 9 T cell receptor beta chains from one sample sequenced in a study of T cell responses to AZD1222 COVID-19 vaccine. Repertoires were generated with immunoSEQ multiplex PCR, while TCRdb's copy carries only in-frame clones and drops some. The table lists 43,000 or so clones, less than 95% of them singletons. The sample was peripheral blood, taken 28 days after the second AZD1222 dose. Receptors were obtained from an adult who received the AZD1222 COVID-19 vaccine.

The J gene is TRBJ2-7, the V gene TRBV7-2, with D possibly TRBD2 on 7 matching bases. The V end was cut by 1 base, the J end by 5 bases, with 18 bases between. Germline CDR1 reads SGHTA; CDR2 reads FQGNSA. The CDR3 sequence is 16 residues long. CDR3 amino acids: CASSLVLWGGVNEQYF. The CDR3 region has the DNA TGTGCCAGCAGCTTAGTCCTGTGGGGGGGCGTCAACGAGCAGTACTTC.

The V gene is TRBV6-5, the J gene TRBJ2-1; D unresolved. CDR1 and CDR2 from the germline V gene are MNHEY and SVGAGI. The germline V and J ends were trimmed by 5 bases and 5 bases, with 7 bases remaining between them. There are 12 residues in the CDR3. For the CDR3, the DNA is TGTGCCAGCAGTACCATCAACAATGAGCAGTTCTTC. As protein: CASSTINNEQFF.

On this clone itself: The sample carries other DNA sequences with the same CDR3. The chain combines TRBV27 with TRBJ2-7; tentative D call: TRBD1 (6 bases). Trimming cost V 5 bases and J 2 bases, with 13 bases left between them. The germline V gene encodes CDR1 MNHEY and CDR2 SMNVEV (reference sequence). The CDR3 extends over 14 amino acids. As DNA, the CDR3 is TGTGCCAGCAGTCCCTCCAGGGGACCCTACGAGCAGTACTTC. Translation gives CASSPSRGPYEQYF.

This chain connects TRBV19 to TRBJ1-1, with unresolved D. The CDR3 sequence is 12 residues long. V was shortened by 5 bases and J by 1 base, with 5 bases between the two germline ends. The germline V gene has CDR1 LNHDA and CDR2 SQIVND (reference sequence). This CDR3 reads CASSFENTEAFF. For the CDR3, the DNA is TGTGCCAGTAGTTTCGAGAACACTGAAGCTTTCTTT. The full variable domain, completed using reference TRBV19 and TRBJ1-1, is DGGITQSPKYLFRKEGQNVTLSCEQNLNHDAMYWYRQDPGQGLRLIYYSQIVNDFQKGDIAEGYSVSREKKESFPLTVTSAQKNPTAFYLCASSFENTEAFFGQGTRLTVV.

The rearrangement joins TRBV5-6 to TRBJ2-1, with 12 bases matching TRBD2. V was pared by 3 bases and J by 2 bases, with 12 bases of the junction left unmatched. There are 19 residues in the CDR3. Germline V CDR1 and CDR2: SGHDT, YYEEEE. In nucleotides, the CDR3 is TGTGCCAGCAGCTCGTACCCATTGGGACTAGCGGGTACCTACAATGAGCAGTTCTTC. Translation: CASSSYPLGLAGTYNEQFF.

This clone was seen only a few times. The chain joins TRBV18 to TRBJ1-4; 8 bases fit TRBD1. This CDR3 is built from 17 residues. Germline trimming cut 3 bases from V and 1 base from J; bases unmatched to any gene: 7. The germline V gene has CDR1 KGHSH and CDR2 LQKENI. The CDR3 is CASSPQQGARTNEKLFF. CDR3 nucleotide sequence: TGTGCCAGCTCACCTCAGCAGGGGGCGAGAACTAATGAAAAACTGTTTTTT. Full variable domain (remainder filled in from reference TRBV18 and TRBJ1-4): NAGVMQNPRHLVRRRGQEARLRCSPMKGHSHVYWYRQLPEEGLKFMVYLQKENIIDESGMPKERFSAEFPKEGPSILRIQQVVRGDSAAYFCASSPQQGARTNEKLFFGSGTQLSVL.

This chain uses TRBV7-2 with TRBJ2-6; D uncertain. Looked up from germline, CDR1 is SGHTA and CDR2 is FQGNSA. There are 16 residues in the CDR3. V lost 1 base and J lost 0, with 7 bases in between. CDR3 region: CASSLVPGSGANVLTF. Here the CDR3 DNA reads TGTGCCAGCAGCTTAGTACCAGGCTCTGGGGCCAACGTCCTGACTTTC.

The chain employs TRBV6-1 and TRBJ1-1; a possible D gene is TRBD1 (5 bases). Trimming shortened V by 2 bases and J by 4 bases, and 11 bases separated the two germline ends. This CDR3 has 14 residues. Germline V gene data show CDR1 as MNHNS and CDR2 as SASEGT. The CDR3 region is CASSENGGSTEAFF. The CDR3, as DNA: TGTGCCAGCAGTGAAAACGGGGGGAGCACTGAAGCTTTCTTT.

This clone has just one count. The chain employs TRBV6-2 or TRBV6-3 and TRBJ2-5; 8 bases match TRBD1. CDR1 is MNHEY and CDR2 is SVGEGT in the germline V gene. The CDR3 has 16 amino acids. Trimming cost V 5 bases and J 3 bases; bases outside gene matches: 11. The CDR3 sequence is CASSHLPGTGKETQYF. For the CDR3, the DNA is TGTGCCAGCAGTCATCTCCCCGGGACAGGCAAAGAGACCCAGTACTTC.